The source of this T cell receptor beta chain is a study of cytomegalovirus exposure and HLA in healthy donors. CDR3 size: 15 residues. J gave up 1 base and V 3 bases, and 2 bases lay outside the gene matches. Germline-derived CDR1 and CDR2 are SEHNR and FQNEAQ (reference sequence). Whole-study findings and limits: Follow-up analysis later connected one missense variant in DCLRE1C with trimming of TCR beta V- and J-genes.

The donors were healthy bone marrow donors. When sampled, the donors appeared nominally healthy, though they likely had unrecorded immune exposures. Vbeta (60) and Jbeta (13) primers were used in the PCR. Authors' analysis steps: In a later analysis, the count reached 75 million to 90 million unique TCR beta chains, with 9 million to 11 million shared. Libraries were prepared by immunoSEQ multiplex PCR; TCRdb keeps only in-frame clonotypes and omits some of them. The V and J calls and clone size are taken from that table; D and trimming were inferred from the DNA. Of about 160,000 clones in the sample, about four fifths were seen once. A remark on this clone: What it binds is unknown.

The clonotype originates from a man between 50 and 59 years old in good health and CMV-seropositive. V gene TRBV7-9 combines with J gene TRBJ2-3; 9 bases map to TRBD1. Source material: PBMCs. The CDR3 reads CASSFTGGGTDTQYF. The CDR3, as DNA: TGTGCCAGCAGCTTTACAGGGGGCGGCACAGATACGCAGTATTTT.